There are many counts of the clone carrying this T cell receptor (beta chain). Antigen unknown. Each CDR3 protein is one row after TCRdb ran MiXCR on the reads. The sample shows around 350,000 distinct CDR3 sequences, 18% of them seen only once. The entry originates in a study of T cell repertoires in cytomegalovirus infection. At the level of the study: Through public TCR beta signatures, both CMV infection and matching HLA type were indicated. Study results and limitations: Ex vivo, HLA-C-restricted CMV-specific TCR beta clonotypes prevailed over the rest of the response. Adding up the frequency of public TCR beta families identified people who carried CMV plus the relevant HLA.

The CDR3 spans 13 residues. V was trimmed by 6 bases and J by 1 base, leaving 9 bases between them. Germline loops: CDR1 SGHDN, CDR2 FVKESK. The chain links TRBV14 to TRBJ1-1, with a possible D match to TRBD1 (6 bases). The TCR sequence derives from a human donor in good health (CMV status not recorded). Some clones in this sample may be carry-over from other donors' samples. The sample comprised PBMCs. CDR3 DNA sequence: TGTGCCAGCAGTCAGGGGAGGAACACTGAAGCTTTCTTT. Amino acids: CASSQGRNTEAFF.